This paragraph covers one T cell receptor beta chain sequence. Its target is not known. This specimen comes from a study of radiotherapy plus CTLA-4 blockade in lung cancer. Study summary: Objective response was observed in roughly 20% of patients, and disease control in roughly 31%. Overall study findings and caveats: Early clonal dynamics of blood T cells, together with interferon-beta, were reported as the best response predictor. Peripheral blood showed expansion of tumor-derived TCR clones after radiotherapy and ipilimumab.

This table comes from immunoSEQ multiplex PCR, and its TCRdb copy is limited to in-frame clones, with some not included. The sample yields roughly 46,000 clones, 65% to 85% seen once. The V end lost 5 bases, the J end lost 3 bases, and 11 bases lay between the germline ends. Germline V gene sequence: CDR1 SNHLY, CDR2 FYNNEI. CDR3 length equals 13 residues. Chemo-refractory metastatic non-small-cell lung cancer patients underwent focal radiation alongside CTLA-4 blockade with ipilimumab. The material was peripheral blood, obtained from a patient treated with radiotherapy plus ipilimumab. The genes are TRBV2 and TRBJ2-7, with D possibly TRBD1 on 6 matching bases. The source of this sequence is a human donor with non-small cell lung cancer who had stable disease on radiotherapy plus ipilimumab. The CDR3 sequence is CASSPGRGYEQYF. CDR3 in DNA: TGTGCCAGCAGTCCCGGCAGGGGCTACGAGCAGTACTTC.